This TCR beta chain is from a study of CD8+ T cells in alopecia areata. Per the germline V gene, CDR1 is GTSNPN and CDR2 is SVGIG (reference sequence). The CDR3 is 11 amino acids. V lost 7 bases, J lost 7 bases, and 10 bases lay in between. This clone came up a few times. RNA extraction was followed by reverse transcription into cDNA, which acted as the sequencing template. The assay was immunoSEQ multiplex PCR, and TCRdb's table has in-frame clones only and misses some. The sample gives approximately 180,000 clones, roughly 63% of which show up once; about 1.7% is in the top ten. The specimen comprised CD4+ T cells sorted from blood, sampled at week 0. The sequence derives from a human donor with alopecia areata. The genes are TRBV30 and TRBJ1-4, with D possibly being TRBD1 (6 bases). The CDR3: CASGHSEKLFF. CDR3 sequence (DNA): TGTGCCTCGGGACACAGTGAAAAACTGTTTTTT.